This note documents a single T cell receptor beta chain sequence. The data originate from a study of blood T cell repertoires in COVID-19. Overall study context: The cDNA or gDNA used as material had been derived from T cells, B-cell-depleted T cells, or PBMCs.

Source study methods: Amplified reference gene primers provided the basis for estimating nucleated cell counts. Only in-frame clones appear in the TCRdb table, and some are missing; sequencing was by immunoSEQ multiplex PCR. D and trimming come from the DNA, and the V and J calls and clone size come from that table. Altogether 80,000 to 100,000 clones are present, nearly 90% being singletons, with the ten largest covering about 4.5%. V lost 0 bases, J lost 3 bases, and 8 bases lay in between. Looked up from germline, CDR1 is MNHNS and CDR2 is SASEGT. The CDR3 runs 14 residues. The sequencing sample was made of peripheral blood. The sequence was obtained from a man between 70 and 80 years old with acute or convalescent COVID-19. The chain combines TRBV6-1 with TRBJ1-1; unclear D gene. CDR3 in DNA: TGTGCCAGCAGTGAAGCACGGGGATACACTGAAGCTTTCTTT. Residues: CASSEARGYTEAFF.